This is a list of T cell receptor beta chains from one sample in a study of beta chain features in type 1 diabetes. Produced via immunoSEQ multiplex PCR; TCRdb's table is partial and in-frame only. In the table there are 85,000 to 110,000 clones, approximately 30% of which are singletons. Material for sequencing was central memory CD4+ T cells from blood. These receptors were collected from a young woman with type 1 diabetes. The CDR3 runs from the conserved cysteine through the conserved F or W. D genes are given only for firm matches. Part of the rows lack a size; the others show once, few, many or a class for expanded clones.

D gene: .
J gene: TRBJ2-4
clone size: .
V gene: TRBV28
CDR3 protein: CASSFRFRGVKNIQYF
CDR3 DNA: TGTGCCAGCAGTTTTCGGTTCAGGGGAGTCAAAAACATTCAGTACTTC

D gene: .
J gene: TRBJ2-7
clone size: .
V gene: TRBV27
CDR3 protein: CASSFLPRASSYEQYF
CDR3 DNA: TGTGCCAGCAGTTTTCTTCCCAGGGCCTCCTCCTACGAGCAGTACTTC

D gene: TRBD2
J gene: TRBJ2-3
clone size: .
V gene: TRBV18
CDR3 protein: CASSPRTSGSTDTQYF
CDR3 DNA: TGTGCCAGCTCACCCCGGACTAGCGGAAGCACAGATACGCAGTATTTT

D gene: .
J gene: TRBJ2-6
clone size: once
V gene: TRBV19
CDR3 protein: CASRPQGSGANVLTF
CDR3 DNA: TGTGCCAGTAGACCACAGGGTTCTGGGGCCAACGTCCTGACTTTC

D gene: .
J gene: TRBJ1-5
clone size: few
V gene: TRBV6-6
CDR3 protein: CASSPTGMGQPQHF
CDR3 DNA: TGTGCCAGCAGCCCAACAGGGATGGGGCAGCCCCAGCATTTT

D gene: .
J gene: TRBJ1-1
clone size: .
V gene: TRBV29-1
CDR3 protein: CSVHKGGDTEAFF
CDR3 DNA: TGCAGCGTCCATAAAGGGGGGGACACTGAAGCTTTCTTT

D gene: .
J gene: TRBJ1-1
clone size: .
V gene: TRBV6-6
CDR3 protein: CASNPISGGTEAFF
CDR3 DNA: TGTGCCAGCAATCCCATCTCGGGGGGCACTGAAGCTTTCTTT

D gene: TRBD1
J gene: TRBJ1-1
clone size: few
V gene: TRBV5-4
CDR3 protein: CASSLGGAGNTEAFF
CDR3 DNA: TGTGCCAGCAGCCTAGGGGGCGCGGGGAACACTGAAGCTTTCTTT

D gene: .
J gene: TRBJ2-5
clone size: .
V gene: TRBV7-9
CDR3 protein: CASSPSGRGYGETQYF
CDR3 DNA: TGTGCCAGCAGCCCCTCCGGCCGCGGGTATGGGGAGACCCAGTACTTC

D gene: .
J gene: TRBJ1-1
clone size: .
V gene: TRBV30
CDR3 protein: CAWSGTVNTEAFF
CDR3 DNA: TGTGCCTGGAGTGGAACAGTAAACACTGAAGCTTTCTTT

D gene: .
J gene: TRBJ2-5
clone size: few
V gene: TRBV4-3
CDR3 protein: CASSQVSRQGGETQYF
CDR3 DNA: TGCGCCAGCAGCCAAGTTAGTAGACAGGGAGGAGAGACCCAGTACTTC

D gene: .
J gene: TRBJ1-1
clone size: few
V gene: TRBV5-4
CDR3 protein: CASSPNRNTEAFF
CDR3 DNA: TGTGCCAGCAGCCCAAACAGGAACACTGAAGCTTTCTTT

D gene: TRBD2
J gene: TRBJ2-7
clone size: .
V gene: TRBV5-1
CDR3 protein: CASSSRTSGSYEQYF
CDR3 DNA: TGCGCCAGCAGCAGCCGGACTAGCGGCTCCTACGAGCAGTACTTC

D gene: .
J gene: TRBJ2-1
clone size: .
V gene: TRBV5-1
CDR3 protein: CASSADSLNNEQFF
CDR3 DNA: TGCGCCAGCAGCGCGGACAGTTTAAACAATGAGCAGTTCTTC

D gene: TRBD1
J gene: TRBJ2-3
clone size: .
V gene: TRBV11-2
CDR3 protein: CASRYRGRVDTQYF
CDR3 DNA: TGTGCCAGCAGATACAGGGGCCGGGTAGATACGCAGTATTTT

D gene: .
J gene: TRBJ2-5
clone size: .
V gene: TRBV6-5
CDR3 protein: CASSSGIKTQYF
CDR3 DNA: TGTGCCAGCAGTTCAGGGATCAAGACCCAGTACTTC

D gene: .
J gene: TRBJ1-2
clone size: few
V gene: TRBV27
CDR3 protein: CASSLSSGPANYGYTF
CDR3 DNA: TGTGCCAGCAGTTTATCCTCGGGTCCAGCTAACTATGGCTACACCTTC

D gene: .
J gene: TRBJ2-1
clone size: .
V gene: TRBV7-3
CDR3 protein: CASSLAQQGNEQFF
CDR3 DNA: TGTGCCAGCAGCTTAGCCCAACAGGGCAATGAGCAGTTCTTC

D gene: TRBD2
J gene: TRBJ2-3
clone size: few
V gene: TRBV2
CDR3 protein: CASSDPGLAGSTDTQYF
CDR3 DNA: TGTGCCAGCAGTGACCCGGGACTAGCGGGCAGCACAGATACGCAGTATTTT

D gene: .
J gene: TRBJ2-3
clone size: few
V gene: TRBV6-6
CDR3 protein: CASRTGGTDTQYF
CDR3 DNA: TGTGCCAGCCGGACGGGGGGCACAGATACGCAGTATTTT

D gene: .
J gene: TRBJ2-2
clone size: .
V gene: TRBV5-1
CDR3 protein: CASSLARRQNTGELFF
CDR3 DNA: TGCGCCAGCAGCTTGGCCCGGCGGCAGAACACCGGGGAGCTGTTTTTT

D gene: .
J gene: TRBJ1-5
clone size: few
V gene: TRBV5-1
CDR3 protein: CASSLDGGFNQPQHF
CDR3 DNA: TGCGCCAGCAGCTTGGACGGAGGGTTCAATCAGCCCCAGCATTTT

D gene: .
J gene: TRBJ2-5
clone size: few
V gene: TRBV7-9
CDR3 protein: CASRPPRRGGQETQYF
CDR3 DNA: TGTGCCAGCAGACCCCCACGGAGGGGCGGGCAAGAGACCCAGTACTTC